This TCR beta chain was captured by sequencing in a study of beta chain features in type 1 diabetes. Of the isolated RNA, all was reverse transcribed, and so the sequenced material was expressed TCRB transcripts. Only in-frame clones appear in the TCRdb table, and some are missing; sequencing was by immunoSEQ multiplex PCR. The repertoire has approximately 600,000 clones, roughly 12% of them found once; the top ten carry 0.095% to 0.15%. Points from the study as a whole: The analysis here could not establish whether HLA type shapes TCRB rearrangement. Moderate but significant shortening of TCRB CDR3s was recorded in all four CD4+ subsets from Type 1 diabetes patients. Patients' naive, central memory and Treg TCRB repertoires seemed closer to one another than those of healthy donors.

This clone has only a few counts. What it recognizes is unknown. Trimming left V 1 base short and J 2 bases short, with 7 bases between. The CDR3 is 14 amino acids. Germline CDR1 reads SGHTA; CDR2 reads FQGNSA. Purity (above 95%) was reached by all sorted populations. Sequenced sample: naive CD4+ T cells from blood. The sequence was collected from a man aged 30 to 45 with type 1 diabetes. The chain carries TRBV7-2 and TRBJ2-3; D not certain. The CDR3 is CASSLVSHTDTQYF. The CDR3 DNA reads as TGTGCCAGCAGCTTAGTTTCCCACACAGATACGCAGTATTTT.